This TCR beta chain was sequenced in a study of human T cells and chemical hapten exposure. Study background: While the approximately 24-week study was under way, patients received diphenylcyclopropenone on the scalp every week.

Time point given: patch test 1, 2 weeks after DPC sensitization. Treatment reported: therapeutic diphenylcyclopropenone sensitization with weekly scalp DPC. At every patch-test visit, blood was drawn before the patch test was applied. V was pared by 1 base and J by 6 bases, with 4 bases between. Germline V lookup: CDR1 MNHEY, CDR2 SMNVEV (reference sequence). This CDR3 region has 12 residues. Study-wide results and caveats: TCRs above 1 in 1000 frequency did not change with DPC sensitization.

One entry per CDR3 protein, called by TCRdb with MiXCR from the RACE reads. This sample yields about 340,000 distinct CDR3 sequences, of which under 9% are seen a single time; around 8.4% belongs to the top ten. This clonotype has at least ten counts. What it binds is unknown. The chain combines TRBV27 with TRBJ2-1; D uncertain. The receptor was derived from a woman between 18 and 29 years old with alopecia areata. Some clones in this sample may be carry-over from other donors' samples. The source was whole blood, collected in connection with sensitization to the hapten diphenylcyclopropenone (DPC). The CDR3 reads CASSLWPNEQFF. The CDR3 DNA reads as TGTGCCAGCAGTTTATGGCCCAATGAGCAGTTCTTC.